This entry lists 10 T cell receptor beta chains sequenced from one sample in a study of blood T cells in healthy people across ages. Alongside a J-beta primer mix, a sample-barcoded 5' primer served in a second PCR lasting roughly 7 to 11 cycles. One entry per CDR3 protein, called by TCRdb with MiXCR from the 5' RACE reads. Seen here are some 1 million distinct CDR3 sequences, under 55% observed once, and the top ten hold 18%. Sequenced sample: blood. The origin of the receptors is a woman aged 60-75 years in good health.

The V call is TRBV25-1, the J call TRBJ2-5; TRBD2 might be the D (5 bases). Trimming stripped 10 bases from V and 11 bases from J, with 14 bases between. In germline, CDR1 is MGHDK, CDR2 SYGVNS. This CDR3 is 10 amino acids long. The CDR3 loop is CATETREQYF. The DNA of the CDR3 is TGTGCCACCGAGACAAGGGAGCAGTACTTC.

The chain is built from TRBV5-8 and TRBJ2-3, with D possibly matching TRBD1 (5 bases). The CDR3 runs 12 residues. Germline CDR1 reads SGHTS; CDR2 reads YDEGEE. V was trimmed by 5 bases and J by 13 bases, leaving 17 bases between them. The CDR3, as DNA: TGTGCCAGCAGGCCTGACAGTTTCTGGAAGTATTTT. Translated, it gives CASRPDSFWKYF.

The CDR3 nucleotides are TGTGCCAGCAGCGTAAGCGGAGACGATCAGCCCCAGCATTTT. Encoded protein: CASSVSGDDQPQHF. This chain uses TRBV9 with TRBJ1-5; D remains unclear. Per the germline V gene, CDR1 is SGDLS and CDR2 is YYNGEE. V lost 1 base and J lost 5, with 10 bases in between. The CDR3 has 14 residues.

This clonotype was observed once. The gene calls are TRBV4-1 and TRBJ1-2; D uncertain. CDR1 is MGHRA and CDR2 is YSYEKL in the germline V gene. The CDR3 has 14 amino acids. Trimming left V 0 bases short and J 3 bases short, with 8 bases between. The CDR3 coding sequence is TGCGCCAGCAGCCAAGAGTCGGGCTACTATGGCTACACCTTC. Translated, it gives CASSQESGYYGYTF.

With respect to this clonotype: An end of the junction does not agree with germline; a read error may underlie this. This chain uses TRBV20-1 with TRBJ2-5; D may correspond to TRBD1 or TRBD2 (5 bases each). This CDR3 has 14 residues. Germline CDR1 and CDR2: DFQATT and SNEGSKA (reference sequence). CDR3 in DNA: TGCAATGCTGGCCATGGGACGCGTCAAGAGACCCAGTACTTC. Its translation: CNAGHGTRQETQYF.

This clonotype was detected only once. The junction departs from the called germline gene at one end, perhaps through a read error. This chain uses TRBV29-1 with TRBJ2-1, with 13 bases aligning to TRBD2. The CDR3 totals 15 residues. Germline loops: CDR1 SQVTM, CDR2 ANQGSEA. The CDR3 reads CSVVPLAGGGDERFF. The CDR3 bases are TGCAGCGTTGTCCCACTAGCGGGAGGGGGCGATGAGCGGTTCTTC.

CDR3 nucleotides: TGTGCCAGCAGTGAAGTCGGACTCTCTGGAAACACCATATATTTT. This gives the protein CASSEVGLSGNTIYF. The chain is built from TRBV6-1 and TRBJ1-3, with D unresolved. The CDR3 has 15 residues. The V end was cut by 1 base, the J end by 0 bases, with 7 bases between. CDR1 is MNHNS and CDR2 is SASEGT in the germline V gene.

The V call is TRBV9, the J call TRBJ2-1, with unresolved D. Germline loops: CDR1 SGDLS, CDR2 YYNGEE. Trimming removed 0 bases from V and 5 bases from J, with 12 bases in between. There are 15 residues in the CDR3. CDR3 amino acids: CASSVDPRGHNEQFF. CDR3 nucleotides: TGTGCCAGCAGCGTAGATCCCCGAGGACACAATGAGCAGTTCTTC.

This clonotype was counted a few times. Here the CDR3 reads CASSLGGETFYNEQFF. In nucleotides, the CDR3 is TGTGCCAGCAGCTTGGGTGGCGAGACATTTTACAATGAGCAGTTCTTC. This chain connects TRBV7-9 to TRBJ2-1; D is unclear. Trimming shortened V by 3 bases and J by 4 bases, and 16 bases separated the two germline ends. This CDR3 has 16 residues. Germline-derived CDR1 and CDR2 are SEHNR and FQNEAQ (reference sequence).

There are a few counts of this clonotype. The V call is TRBV12-5, the J call TRBJ2-7; D possibly uses TRBD1 or TRBD2 (6 bases each). Trimming shortened V by 7 bases and J by 1 base, and 14 bases separated the two germline ends. The CDR3 consists of 14 residues. CDR1 and CDR2 (germline): LGHNT, FRNRAP. The CDR3 DNA is TGTGCTAGTGCTCCGGGGGCAGGGTCCTACGAGCAGTACTTC. Amino acid sequence: CASAPGAGSYEQYF.